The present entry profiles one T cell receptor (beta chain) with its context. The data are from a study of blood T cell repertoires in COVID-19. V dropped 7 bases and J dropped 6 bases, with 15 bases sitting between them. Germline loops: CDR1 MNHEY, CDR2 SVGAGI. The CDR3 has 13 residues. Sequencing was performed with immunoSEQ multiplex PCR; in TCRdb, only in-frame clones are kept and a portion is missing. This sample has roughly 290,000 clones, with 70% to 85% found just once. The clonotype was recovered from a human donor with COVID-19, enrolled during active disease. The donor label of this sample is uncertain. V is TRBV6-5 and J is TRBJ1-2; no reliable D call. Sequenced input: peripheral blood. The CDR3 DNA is TGTGCCAGCATATGGTCCTCCGGGGATGGCTACACCTTC. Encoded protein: CASIWSSGDGYTF.